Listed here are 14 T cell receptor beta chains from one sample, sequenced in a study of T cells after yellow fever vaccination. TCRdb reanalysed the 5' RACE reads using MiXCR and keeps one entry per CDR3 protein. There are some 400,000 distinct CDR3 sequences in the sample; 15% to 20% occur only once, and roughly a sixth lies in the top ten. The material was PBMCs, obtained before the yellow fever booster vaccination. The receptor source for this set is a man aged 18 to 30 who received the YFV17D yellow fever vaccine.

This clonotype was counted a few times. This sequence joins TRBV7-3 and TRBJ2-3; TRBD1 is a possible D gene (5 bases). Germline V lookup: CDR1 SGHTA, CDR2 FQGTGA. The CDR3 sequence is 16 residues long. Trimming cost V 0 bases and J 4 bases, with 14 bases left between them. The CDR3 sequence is CASSLTAGFPADTQYF. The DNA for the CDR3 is TGTGCCAGCAGCTTAACGGCAGGGTTCCCCGCAGATACGCAGTATTTT. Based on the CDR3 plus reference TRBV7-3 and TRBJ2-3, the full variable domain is GAGVSQTPSNKVTEKGKYVELRCDPISGHTALYWYRQSLGQGPEFLIYFQGTGAADDSGLPNDRFFAVRPEGSVSTLKIQRTERGDSAVYLCASSLTAGFPADTQYFGPGTRLTVL.

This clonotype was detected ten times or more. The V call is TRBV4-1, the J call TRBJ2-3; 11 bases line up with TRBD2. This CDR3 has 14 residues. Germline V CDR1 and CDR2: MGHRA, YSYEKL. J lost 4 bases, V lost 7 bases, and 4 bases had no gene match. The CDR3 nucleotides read TGCGCCAGCAATAGCGGGGGGGGCCCAGATACGCAGTATTTT. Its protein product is CASNSGGGPDTQYF.

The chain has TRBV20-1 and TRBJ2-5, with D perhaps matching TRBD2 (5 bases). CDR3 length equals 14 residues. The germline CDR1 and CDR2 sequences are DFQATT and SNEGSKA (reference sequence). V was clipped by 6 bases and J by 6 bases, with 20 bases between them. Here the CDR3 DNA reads TGCAGTGCAACCCCCTGGGTTGAGGGAAAGACCCAGTACTTC. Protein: CSATPWVEGKTQYF.

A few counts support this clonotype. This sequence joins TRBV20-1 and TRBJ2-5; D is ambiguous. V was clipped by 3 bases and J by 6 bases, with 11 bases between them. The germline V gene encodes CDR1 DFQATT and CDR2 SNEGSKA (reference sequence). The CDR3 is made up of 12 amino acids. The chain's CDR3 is CSASATWKTQYF. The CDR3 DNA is TGCAGTGCTAGCGCCACTTGGAAGACCCAGTACTTC.

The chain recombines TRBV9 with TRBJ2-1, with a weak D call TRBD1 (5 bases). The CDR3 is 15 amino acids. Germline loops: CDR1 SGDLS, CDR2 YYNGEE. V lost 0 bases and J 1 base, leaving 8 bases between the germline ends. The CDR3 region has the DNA TGTGCCAGCAGCGTAGGAAGGACATCCTACAATGAGCAGTTCTTC. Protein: CASSVGRTSYNEQFF.

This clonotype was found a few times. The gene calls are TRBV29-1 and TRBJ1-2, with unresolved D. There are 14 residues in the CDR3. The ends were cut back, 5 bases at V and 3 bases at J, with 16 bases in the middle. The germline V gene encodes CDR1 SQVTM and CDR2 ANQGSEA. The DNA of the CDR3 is TGCAGCGTTATAGACGGCGCGGGGTACTATGGCTACACCTTC. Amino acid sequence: CSVIDGAGYYGYTF.

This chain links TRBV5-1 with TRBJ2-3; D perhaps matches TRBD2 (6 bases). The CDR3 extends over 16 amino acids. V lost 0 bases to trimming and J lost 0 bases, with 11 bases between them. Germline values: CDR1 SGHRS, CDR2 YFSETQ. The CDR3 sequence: CASSLVGLPSTDTQYF. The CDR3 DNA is TGCGCCAGCAGCTTGGTGGGACTTCCTAGCACAGATACGCAGTATTTT. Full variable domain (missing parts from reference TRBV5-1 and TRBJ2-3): KAGVTQTPRYLIKTRGQQVTLSCSPISGHRSVSWYQQTPGQGLQFLFEYFSETQRNKGNFPGRFSGRQFSNSRSEMNVSTLELGDSALYLCASSLVGLPSTDTQYFGPGTRLTVL.

Written as DNA, the CDR3 is TGCAGCGGTACAGGCACAGATACGCAGTATTTT. Its protein product is CSGTGTDTQYF. V gene TRBV29-1 combines with J gene TRBJ2-3, with unresolved D. This CDR3 is built from 11 residues. V was clipped by 7 bases and J by 1 base, with 6 bases between them. The germline V gene encodes CDR1 SQVTM and CDR2 ANQGSEA.

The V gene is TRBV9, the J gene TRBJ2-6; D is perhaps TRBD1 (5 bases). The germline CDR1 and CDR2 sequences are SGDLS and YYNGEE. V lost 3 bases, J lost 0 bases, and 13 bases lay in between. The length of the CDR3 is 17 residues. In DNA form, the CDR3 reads TGTGCCAGCAGCGACCAAGGGGTTGGCTCTGGGGCCAACGTCCTGACTTTC. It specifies CASSDQGVGSGANVLTF.

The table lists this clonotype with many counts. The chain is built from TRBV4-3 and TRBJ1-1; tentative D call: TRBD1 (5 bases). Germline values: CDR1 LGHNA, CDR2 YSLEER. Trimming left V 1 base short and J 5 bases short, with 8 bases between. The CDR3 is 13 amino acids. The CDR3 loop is CASSQVQGTEAFF. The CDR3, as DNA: TGCGCCAGCAGCCAAGTTCAGGGAACTGAAGCTTTCTTT.

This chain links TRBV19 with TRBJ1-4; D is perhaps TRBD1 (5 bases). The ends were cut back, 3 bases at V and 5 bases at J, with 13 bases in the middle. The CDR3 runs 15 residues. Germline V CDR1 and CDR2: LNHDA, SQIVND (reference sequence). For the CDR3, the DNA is TGTGCCAGTAGTATCGCAGGGTTGCGAAATGAAAAACTGTTTTTT. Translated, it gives CASSIAGLRNEKLFF.

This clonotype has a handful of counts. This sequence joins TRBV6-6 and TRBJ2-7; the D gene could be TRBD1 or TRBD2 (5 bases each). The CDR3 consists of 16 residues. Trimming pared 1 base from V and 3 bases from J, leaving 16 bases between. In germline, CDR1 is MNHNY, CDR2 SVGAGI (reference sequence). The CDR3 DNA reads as TGTGCCAGCAGTTACTTTAACCCGGGGCCCTACTACGAGCAGTACTTC. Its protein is CASSYFNPGPYYEQYF.

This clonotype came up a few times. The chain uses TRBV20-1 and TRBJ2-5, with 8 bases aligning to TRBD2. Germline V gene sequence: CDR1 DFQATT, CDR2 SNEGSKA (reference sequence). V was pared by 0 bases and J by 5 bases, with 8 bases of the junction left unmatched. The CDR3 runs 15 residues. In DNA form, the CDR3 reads TGCAGTGCTAGAGATACGGGGGGGGCCTTGGAGACCCAGTACTTC. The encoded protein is CSARDTGGALETQYF.

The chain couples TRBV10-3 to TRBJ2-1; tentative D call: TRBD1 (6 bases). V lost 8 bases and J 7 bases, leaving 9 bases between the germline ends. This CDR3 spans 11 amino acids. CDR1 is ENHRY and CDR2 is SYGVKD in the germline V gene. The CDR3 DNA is TGTGCCATCGGGGGACATAATGAGCAGTTCTTC. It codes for CAIGGHNEQFF.